The 7 T cell receptor beta chains below were found in one sample sequenced in a study of blood T cell repertoires in COVID-19. Here immunoSEQ multiplex PCR was the method, and the copy in TCRdb shows in-frame clones only, minus some. This table has approximately 100,000 clones, about 87% appearing once. Sample: peripheral blood. All receptors derive from a woman aged 25 to 39 with acute or convalescent COVID-19.

This clone has a single count. The V gene is TRBV28, the J gene TRBJ2-7, with D uncertain. V lost 5 bases and J 4 bases, leaving 12 bases between the germline ends. Germline CDR1 MDHEN, CDR2 SYDVKM. The CDR3 length is 13 residues. The CDR3 DNA sequence: TGTGCCAGCAGTCTACAGCACTCATACGAGCAGTACTTC. Translated, it gives CASSLQHSYEQYF.

The chain is built from TRBV5-4 and TRBJ2-7; 7 bases agree with TRBD1. The CDR3 has 12 amino acids. CDR1 is SGHNT, CDR2 YYREEE, per germline (reference sequence). Germline trimming cut 0 bases from V and 11 bases from J; bases unmatched to any gene: 5. The CDR3 loop is CASSLGQGVKYF. CDR3 DNA: TGTGCCAGCAGCTTGGGACAGGGAGTAAAGTACTTC.

The chain combines TRBV4-1 with TRBJ2-7; 9 nucleotides match TRBD2. Trimming took 4 bases from V and 0 from J; bases not matched to a gene: 7. Germline CDR1 reads MGHRA; CDR2 reads YSYEKL. The CDR3 loop spans 16 amino acids. Written as DNA, the CDR3 is TGCGCCAGCAGCCCGACCGGGCGGGGGGGCTCCTACGAGCAGTACTTC. This gives the protein CASSPTGRGGSYEQYF.

The J gene is TRBJ2-1, the V gene TRBV3-1 (or the pseudogene TRBV3-2); D unclear. The V gene's germline CDR1 is LGHDT and CDR2 YNNKEL (reference sequence). The CDR3 runs to 16 residues. The germline V and J ends were trimmed by 0 bases and 5 bases, with 14 bases remaining between them. The CDR3 spells CASSQDIGVGNNEQFF. CDR3 DNA: TGTGCCAGCAGCCAAGATATTGGAGTTGGAAACAATGAGCAGTTCTTC.

The gene calls are TRBV28 and TRBJ2-3; a weak D match, TRBD2 (7 bases). The CDR3 is 17 residues long. Germline lookup yields CDR1 MDHEN and CDR2 SYDVKM. Deletions cut 2 bases from V and 7 bases from J, with 22 bases between. CDR3 region: CASSLGHNREGTYTQYF. The CDR3 DNA is TGTGCCAGCAGTTTAGGGCACAACAGGGAGGGCACGTATACGCAGTATTTT.

The chain joins TRBV28 to TRBJ1-5, with D tentatively TRBD1 (6 bases). From germline, CDR1 is MDHEN and CDR2 SYDVKM. V was pared by 1 base and J by 7 bases, with 14 bases between. CDR3 length equals 15 residues. CDR3: CASSLLGQSRQPQHF. The CDR3 DNA is TGTGCCAGCAGTTTATTGGGACAATCGAGGCAGCCCCAGCATTTT.

Concerning this clone itself: The sample has other DNA sequences that encode this CDR3 too. The CDR3 region has the DNA TGTGCCAGCAGCTTAGTGGGAGGGTTACTTAACTATGGCTACACCTTC. Translating gives CASSLVGGLLNYGYTF. V gene TRBV7-8 combines with J gene TRBJ1-2; no clear D. The V and J ends lost 1 base and 1 base respectively, with 13 bases between them. The CDR3 consists of 16 residues. CDR1 is SGHVS, CDR2 FQNEAQ, per germline.